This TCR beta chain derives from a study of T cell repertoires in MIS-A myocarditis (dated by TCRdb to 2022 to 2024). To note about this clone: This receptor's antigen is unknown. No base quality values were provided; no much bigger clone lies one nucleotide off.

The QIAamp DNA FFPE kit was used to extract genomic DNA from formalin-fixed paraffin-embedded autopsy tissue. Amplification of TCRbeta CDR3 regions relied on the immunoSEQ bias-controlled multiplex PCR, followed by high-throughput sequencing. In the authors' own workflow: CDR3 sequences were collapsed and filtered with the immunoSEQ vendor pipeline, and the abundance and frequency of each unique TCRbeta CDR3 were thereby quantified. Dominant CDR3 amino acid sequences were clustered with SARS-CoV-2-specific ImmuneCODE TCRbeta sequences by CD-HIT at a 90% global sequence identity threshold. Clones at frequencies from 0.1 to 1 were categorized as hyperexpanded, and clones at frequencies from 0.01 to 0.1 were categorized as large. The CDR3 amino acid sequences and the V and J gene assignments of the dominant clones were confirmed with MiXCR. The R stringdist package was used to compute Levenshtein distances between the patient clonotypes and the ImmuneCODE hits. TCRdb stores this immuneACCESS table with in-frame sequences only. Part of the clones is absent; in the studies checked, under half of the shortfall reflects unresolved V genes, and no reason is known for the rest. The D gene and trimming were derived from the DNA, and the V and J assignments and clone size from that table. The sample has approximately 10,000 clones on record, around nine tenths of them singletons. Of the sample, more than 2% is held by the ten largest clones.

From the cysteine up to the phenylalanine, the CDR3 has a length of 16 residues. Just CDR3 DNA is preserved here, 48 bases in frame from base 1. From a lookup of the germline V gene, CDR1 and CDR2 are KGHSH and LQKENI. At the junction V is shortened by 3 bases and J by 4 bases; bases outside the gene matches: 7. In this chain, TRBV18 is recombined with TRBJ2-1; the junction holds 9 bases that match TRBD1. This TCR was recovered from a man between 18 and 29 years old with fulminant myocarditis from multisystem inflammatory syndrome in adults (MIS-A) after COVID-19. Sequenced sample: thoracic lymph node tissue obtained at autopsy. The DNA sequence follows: TGTGCCAGCTCACCCCCCCGGGACAGGGTTTACAATGAGCAGTTCTTC. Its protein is CASSPPRDRVYNEQFF. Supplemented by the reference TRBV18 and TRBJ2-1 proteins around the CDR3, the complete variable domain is NAGVMQNPRHLVRRRGQEARLRCSPMKGHSHVYWYRQLPEEGLKFMVYLQKENIIDESGMPKERFSAEFPKEGPSILRIQQVVRGDSAAYFCASSPPRDRVYNEQFFGPGTRLTVL.